This is a list of T cell receptor beta chains from one sample in a study of cytotoxic CD8 clonotypes in ibrutinib-treated CLL. The table came from immunoSEQ multiplex PCR; TCRdb's copy has only in-frame clones and leaves some out. The sample lists over 100,000 clones; 58% were seen once. Sequenced material: PBMCs, taken after 24 months of ibrutinib treatment. The origin of the receptors is a human donor with chronic lymphocytic leukemia. The CDR3 runs from the conserved cysteine through the conserved F or W. The order of the fields is CDR3 length, J gene, D gene, V gene, clone size, CDR3 protein, CDR3 DNA. A D gene is named only where the DNA matches it firmly. Expanded clones get a size class; other rows say once, few or many, or leave the size out.

len: 15
j_gene: TRBJ1-6
d_gene: NA
v_gene: TRBV14
abundance: few
CDR3aa: CASSPRGPASSPLHF
CDR3nt: TGTGCCAGCAGCCCACGCGGCCCAGCTTCATCACCCCTCCACTTT

len: 12
j_gene: TRBJ1-2
d_gene: NA
v_gene: TRBV18
abundance: NA
CDR3aa: CASSGQTAGYTF
CDR3nt: TGTGCCAGCTCCGGACAGACTGCTGGCTACACCTTC

len: 14
j_gene: TRBJ1-4
d_gene: NA
v_gene: TRBV5-6
abundance: NA
CDR3aa: CASSFDRRGEKLFF
CDR3nt: TGTGCCAGCAGCTTCGACAGAAGGGGTGAAAAACTGTTTTTT

len: 13
j_gene: TRBJ1-2
d_gene: NA
v_gene: TRBV28
abundance: few
CDR3aa: CASSLPLAGGYTF
CDR3nt: TGTGCCAGCAGTTTACCGTTGGCCGGCGGCTACACCTTC

len: 17
j_gene: TRBJ2-1
d_gene: NA
v_gene: TRBV5-4
abundance: few
CDR3aa: CASSLARRGGPFNEQFF
CDR3nt: TGTGCCAGCAGCTTGGCCAGGAGGGGGGGACCTTTCAATGAGCAGTTCTTC

len: 14
j_gene: TRBJ1-2
d_gene: NA
v_gene: TRBV6-5
abundance: few
CDR3aa: CASSYSRGNYGYTF
CDR3nt: TGTGCCAGCAGTTACTCGAGGGGGAACTATGGCTACACCTTC

len: 14
j_gene: TRBJ1-2
d_gene: NA
v_gene: TRBV19
abundance: NA
CDR3aa: CATREGEPRYGYTF
CDR3nt: TGTGCCACCCGGGAGGGCGAACCGCGCTATGGCTACACCTTC

len: 15
j_gene: TRBJ2-7
d_gene: NA
v_gene: TRBV6-1
abundance: few
CDR3aa: CASSSGAVLGWEQYF
CDR3nt: TGTGCCAGCAGTTCGGGGGCAGTCTTGGGCTGGGAGCAGTACTTC

len: 15
j_gene: TRBJ2-2
d_gene: TRBD2
v_gene: TRBV2
abundance: few
CDR3aa: CASSAGGGNTGELFF
CDR3nt: TGTGCCAGCAGTGCCGGGGGGGGAAACACCGGGGAGCTGTTTTTT

len: 13
j_gene: TRBJ1-3
d_gene: NA
v_gene: TRBV5-3
abundance: few
CDR3aa: CARISTPGNTIYF
CDR3nt: TGTGCCAGAATCTCGACACCTGGAAACACCATATATTTT

len: 14
j_gene: TRBJ2-7
d_gene: NA
v_gene: TRBV5-6
abundance: NA
CDR3aa: CASSIPQDSYEQYF
CDR3nt: TGTGCCAGCAGCATACCACAGGACTCCTACGAGCAGTACTTC

len: 14
j_gene: TRBJ2-7
d_gene: NA
v_gene: TRBV2
abundance: NA
CDR3aa: CASSGSAPSYEQYF
CDR3nt: TGTGCCAGCAGTGGTTCGGCCCCCTCCTACGAGCAGTACTTC

len: 14
j_gene: TRBJ2-5
d_gene: TRBD2
v_gene: TRBV5-1
abundance: NA
CDR3aa: CASSLDAGGGTQYF
CDR3nt: TGCGCCAGCAGCTTGGATGCGGGCGGGGGGACCCAGTACTTC

len: 16
j_gene: TRBJ2-1
d_gene: NA
v_gene: TRBV19
abundance: NA
CDR3aa: CASSPANLELSNEQFF
CDR3nt: TGTGCCAGTAGTCCAGCCAATCTAGAGCTGAGCAATGAGCAGTTCTTC

len: 17
j_gene: TRBJ2-1
d_gene: TRBD2
v_gene: TRBV9
abundance: NA
CDR3aa: CASSPGTSGGASNEQFF
CDR3nt: TGTGCCAGCAGCCCCGGGACTAGCGGGGGGGCCAGTAATGAGCAGTTCTTC

len: 12
j_gene: TRBJ2-7
d_gene: NA
v_gene: TRBV6-6
abundance: NA
CDR3aa: CASSYVGGEQYF
CDR3nt: TGTGCCAGCAGTTACGTTGGGGGGGAGCAGTACTTC

len: 15
j_gene: TRBJ1-4
d_gene: NA
v_gene: TRBV27
abundance: NA
CDR3aa: CASSPLGRVSEKLFF
CDR3nt: TGTGCCAGCAGCCCCCTGGGAAGGGTCAGTGAAAAACTGTTTTTT

len: 11
j_gene: TRBJ1-2
d_gene: NA
v_gene: TRBV6-6
abundance: few
CDR3aa: CASSQESGYTF
CDR3nt: TGTGCCAGCAGTCAGGAGAGTGGCTACACCTTC

len: 14
j_gene: TRBJ2-6
d_gene: NA
v_gene: TRBV27
abundance: few
CDR3aa: CASSRFSGANVLTF
CDR3nt: TGTGCCAGCAGTAGGTTTTCTGGGGCCAACGTCCTGACTTTC

len: 14
j_gene: TRBJ1-5
d_gene: NA
v_gene: TRBV18
abundance: NA
CDR3aa: CASSPGGGNQPQHF
CDR3nt: TGTGCCAGCTCACCGGGGGGTGGCAATCAGCCCCAGCATTTT

len: 13
j_gene: TRBJ1-4
d_gene: NA
v_gene: TRBV25-1
abundance: many
CDR3aa: CASRGSFNEKLFF
CDR3nt: TGTGCCAGCAGGGGTTCCTTTAATGAAAAACTGTTTTTT

len: 16
j_gene: TRBJ2-2
d_gene: TRBD1
v_gene: TRBV7-9
abundance: NA
CDR3aa: CASRSGTGGLSGELFF
CDR3nt: TGTGCCAGCAGGTCCGGGACAGGGGGTCTGTCCGGGGAGCTGTTTTTT

len: 12
j_gene: TRBJ2-1
d_gene: TRBD1
v_gene: TRBV30
abundance: NA
CDR3aa: CAWSITGTGQFF
CDR3nt: TGTGCCTGGAGTATCACCGGGACAGGGCAGTTCTTC

len: 13
j_gene: TRBJ1-2
d_gene: NA
v_gene: TRBV30
abundance: NA
CDR3aa: CAWSANRDYGYTF
CDR3nt: TGTGCCTGGAGTGCGAACAGGGACTATGGCTACACCTTC

len: 16
j_gene: TRBJ2-2
d_gene: TRBD1
v_gene: TRBV5-1
abundance: NA
CDR3aa: CASSSTGASSTGELFF
CDR3nt: TGCGCCAGCAGCTCAACAGGGGCGTCTAGCACCGGGGAGCTGTTTTTT

len: 15
j_gene: TRBJ1-6
d_gene: TRBD1
v_gene: TRBV7-2
abundance: NA
CDR3aa: CASSFDRGYNSPLHF
CDR3nt: TGTGCCAGCAGCTTCGACAGGGGGTATAATTCACCCCTCCACTTT

len: 12
j_gene: TRBJ2-7
d_gene: NA
v_gene: TRBV4-3
abundance: many
CDR3aa: CASSQAGDEQYF
CDR3nt: TGCGCCAGCAGCCAAGCAGGGGACGAGCAGTACTTC

len: 14
j_gene: TRBJ2-7
d_gene: NA
v_gene: TRBV19
abundance: NA
CDR3aa: CASSRDGGYYEQYF
CDR3nt: TGTGCCAGTAGCCGGGACGGGGGATACTACGAGCAGTACTTC

len: 12
j_gene: TRBJ2-1
d_gene: NA
v_gene: TRBV29-1
abundance: NA
CDR3aa: CSVTGSYNEQFF
CDR3nt: TGCAGCGTTACGGGCTCCTACAATGAGCAGTTCTTC

len: 13
j_gene: TRBJ1-1
d_gene: NA
v_gene: TRBV21-1
abundance: NA
CDR3aa: CASSKSENTEAFF
CDR3nt: TGTGCCAGCAGCAAATCGGAGAACACTGAAGCTTTCTTT

len: 11
j_gene: TRBJ1-1
d_gene: NA
v_gene: TRBV20-1
abundance: NA
CDR3aa: CSASVNTEAFF
CDR3nt: TGCAGTGCTAGCGTGAACACTGAAGCTTTCTTT

len: 12
j_gene: TRBJ2-7
d_gene: NA
v_gene: TRBV4-2
abundance: NA
CDR3aa: CASSQDRDEQYF
CDR3nt: TGTGCCAGCAGCCAAGATAGGGACGAGCAGTACTTC

len: 16
j_gene: TRBJ2-3
d_gene: NA
v_gene: TRBV9
abundance: NA
CDR3aa: CASSRPTGLSTDTQYF
CDR3nt: TGTGCCAGCAGTCGCCCCACGGGCCTTAGCACAGATACGCAGTATTTT

len: 15
j_gene: TRBJ1-6
d_gene: TRBD1
v_gene: TRBV7-9
abundance: few
CDR3aa: CASSARDSSNSPLHF
CDR3nt: TGTGCCAGCAGCGCCAGGGACAGCTCTAATTCACCCCTCCACTTT

len: 16
j_gene: TRBJ2-2
d_gene: NA
v_gene: TRBV7-9
abundance: NA
CDR3aa: CASTPFTRADTGELFF
CDR3nt: TGTGCCAGCACCCCCTTTACTCGAGCTGACACCGGGGAGCTGTTTTTT

len: 11
j_gene: TRBJ2-1
d_gene: NA
v_gene: TRBV6-6
abundance: once
CDR3aa: CASISGVEQFF
CDR3nt: TGTGCCAGCATAAGTGGGGTTGAGCAGTTCTTC

len: 13
j_gene: TRBJ2-7
d_gene: NA
v_gene: TRBV19
abundance: NA
CDR3aa: CARLNRESYEQYF
CDR3nt: TGTGCCAGACTAAACAGGGAGTCCTACGAGCAGTACTTC

len: 14
j_gene: TRBJ1-1
d_gene: NA
v_gene: TRBV5-1
abundance: NA
CDR3aa: CASSLASEHTEAFF
CDR3nt: TGCGCCAGCAGCTTGGCCTCAGAGCACACTGAAGCTTTCTTT

len: 15
j_gene: TRBJ2-5
d_gene: NA
v_gene: TRBV25-1
abundance: NA
CDR3aa: CASSESLTGKETQYF
CDR3nt: TGTGCCAGCAGTGAATCTCTGACAGGAAAAGAGACCCAGTACTTC

len: 14
j_gene: TRBJ1-4
d_gene: NA
v_gene: TRBV15
abundance: NA
CDR3aa: CATSTSGSNEKLFF
CDR3nt: TGTGCCACCAGCACCTCAGGGTCTAATGAAAAACTGTTTTTT

len: 16
j_gene: TRBJ2-1
d_gene: TRBD2
v_gene: TRBV7-6
abundance: NA
CDR3aa: CASSSRLAGELDEQFF
CDR3nt: TGTGCCAGCAGCTCAAGACTAGCGGGGGAATTGGATGAGCAGTTCTTC

len: 16
j_gene: TRBJ2-6
d_gene: NA
v_gene: TRBV9
abundance: once
CDR3aa: CASSVWEDTGANVLTF
CDR3nt: TGTGCCAGCAGCGTGTGGGAGGACACTGGGGCCAACGTCCTGACTTTC

len: 13
j_gene: TRBJ2-7
d_gene: NA
v_gene: TRBV18
abundance: many
CDR3aa: CASSPPASYEQYF
CDR3nt: TGTGCCAGCTCACCACCAGCCTCCTACGAGCAGTACTTC

len: 12
j_gene: TRBJ1-1
d_gene: NA
v_gene: TRBV4-1
abundance: NA
CDR3aa: CASSQGNTEAFF
CDR3nt: TGCGCCAGCAGCCAGGGGAACACTGAAGCTTTCTTT

len: 15
j_gene: TRBJ1-3
d_gene: NA
v_gene: TRBV7-9
abundance: few
CDR3aa: CASSLAATGRNTIYF
CDR3nt: TGTGCCAGCAGCTTAGCAGCGACAGGCAGAAACACCATATATTTT

len: 18
j_gene: TRBJ2-1
d_gene: TRBD1
v_gene: TRBV7-9
abundance: NA
CDR3aa: CASSSGQGGPSSYNEQFF
CDR3nt: TGTGCCAGCAGCTCGGGACAGGGGGGCCCGAGCTCCTACAATGAGCAGTTCTTC